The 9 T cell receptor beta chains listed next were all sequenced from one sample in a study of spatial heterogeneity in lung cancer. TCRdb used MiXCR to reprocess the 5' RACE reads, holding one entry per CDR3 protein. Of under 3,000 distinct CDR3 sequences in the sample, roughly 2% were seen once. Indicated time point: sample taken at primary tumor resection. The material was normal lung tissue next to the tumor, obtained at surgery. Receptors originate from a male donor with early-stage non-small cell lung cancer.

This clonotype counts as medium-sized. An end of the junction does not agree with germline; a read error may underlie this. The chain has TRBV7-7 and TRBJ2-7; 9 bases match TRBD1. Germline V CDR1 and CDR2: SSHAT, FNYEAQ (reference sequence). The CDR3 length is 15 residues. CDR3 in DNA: TGTGCTAGCAGCTCTGGGACAGGGAGTGGCTACGAGCAGTACTTC. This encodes CASSSGTGSGYEQYF. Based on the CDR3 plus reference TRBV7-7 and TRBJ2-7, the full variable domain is GAGVSQSPRYKVTKRGQDVTLRCDPISSHATLYWYQQALGQGPEFLTYFNYEAQPDKSGLPSDRFSAERPEGSISTLTIQRTEQRDSAMYRCASSSGTGSGYEQYFGPGTRLTVT.

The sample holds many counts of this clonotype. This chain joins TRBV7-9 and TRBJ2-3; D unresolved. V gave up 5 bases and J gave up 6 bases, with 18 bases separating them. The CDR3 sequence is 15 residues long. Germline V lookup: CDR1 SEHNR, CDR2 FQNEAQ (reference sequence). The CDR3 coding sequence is TGTGCCAGCAGCAACAAAGGGCCCGCCGGGGATACGCAGTATTTT. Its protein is CASSNKGPAGDTQYF. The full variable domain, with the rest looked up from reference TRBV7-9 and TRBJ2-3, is DTGVSQNPRHKITKRGQNVTFRCDPISEHNRLYWYRQTLGQGPEFLTYFQNEAQLEKSRLLSDRFSAERPKGSFSTLEIQRTEQGDSAMYLCASSNKGPAGDTQYFGPGTRLTVL.

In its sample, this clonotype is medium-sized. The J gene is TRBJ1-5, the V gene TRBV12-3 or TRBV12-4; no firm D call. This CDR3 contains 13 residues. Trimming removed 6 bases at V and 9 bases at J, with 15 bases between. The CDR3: CASSPTITAPQHF. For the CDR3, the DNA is TGTGCCAGCAGCCCTACCATCACGGCGCCCCAGCATTTT.

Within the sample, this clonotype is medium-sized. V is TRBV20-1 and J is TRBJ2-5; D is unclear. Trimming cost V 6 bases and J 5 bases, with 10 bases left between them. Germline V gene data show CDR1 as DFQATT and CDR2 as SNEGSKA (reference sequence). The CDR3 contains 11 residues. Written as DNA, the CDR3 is TGCAGTGCCAGTCCCGGGGAGACCCAGTACTTC. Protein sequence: CSASPGETQYF.

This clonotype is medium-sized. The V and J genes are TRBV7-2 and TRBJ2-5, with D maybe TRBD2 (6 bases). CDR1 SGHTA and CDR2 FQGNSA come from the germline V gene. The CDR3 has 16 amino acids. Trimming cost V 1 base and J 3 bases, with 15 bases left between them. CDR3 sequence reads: CASSLGPRTGEETQYF. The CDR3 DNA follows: TGTGCCAGCAGCTTAGGGCCCCGGACGGGGGAAGAGACCCAGTACTTC.

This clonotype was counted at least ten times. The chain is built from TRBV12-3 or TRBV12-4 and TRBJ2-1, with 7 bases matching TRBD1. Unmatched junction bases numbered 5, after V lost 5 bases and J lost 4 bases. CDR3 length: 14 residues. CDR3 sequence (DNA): TGTGCCAGCAGTGCTAAGACAGGGTACAATGAGCAGTTCTTC. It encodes CASSAKTGYNEQFF.

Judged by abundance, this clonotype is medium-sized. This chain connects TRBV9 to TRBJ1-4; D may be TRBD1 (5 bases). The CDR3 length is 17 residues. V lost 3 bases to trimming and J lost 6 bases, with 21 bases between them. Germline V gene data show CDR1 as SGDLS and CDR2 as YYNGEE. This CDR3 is CASSGDPSQVRDEKLFF. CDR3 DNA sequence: TGTGCCAGCAGCGGGGACCCCTCACAGGTCCGGGATGAAAAACTGTTTTTT.

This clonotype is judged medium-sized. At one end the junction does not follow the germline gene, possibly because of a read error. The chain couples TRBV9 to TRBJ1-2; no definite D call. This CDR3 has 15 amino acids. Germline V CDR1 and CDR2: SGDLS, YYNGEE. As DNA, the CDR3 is TGTGCCAGCAGCGTAGCTACGGCTTCTACTTATGGCGACACCTTC. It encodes CASSVATASTYGDTF.

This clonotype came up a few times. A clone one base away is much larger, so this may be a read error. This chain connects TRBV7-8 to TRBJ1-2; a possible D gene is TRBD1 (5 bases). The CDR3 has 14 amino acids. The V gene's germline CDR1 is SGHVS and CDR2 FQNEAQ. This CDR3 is CASSLGLGDYGDTF. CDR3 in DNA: TGTGCCAGCAGCTTAGGTCTAGGGGACTATGGCGACACCTTC.